A single sample is the source of the 20 T cell receptor beta chains below, sequenced in a study of blood T cell repertoires in COVID-19. Using immunoSEQ multiplex PCR, the repertoire was profiled, and TCRdb retains in-frame clones only, with some absent. The table lists roughly 100,000 clones, roughly 79% of them singletons. Sample: peripheral blood. Receptors were obtained from a woman between 65 and 79 years old with acute or convalescent COVID-19.

This rearrangement joins TRBV19 to TRBJ1-5, with 11 bases fitting TRBD1. Germline values: CDR1 LNHDA, CDR2 SQIVND (reference sequence). The J segment lost 7 bases and the V segment lost 5 bases, leaving 7 bases of the junction unmatched. CDR3 size: 15 residues. CDR3 region: CASSSGGQGGQPQHF. As DNA, the CDR3 is TGTGCCAGTAGTTCGGGGGGACAGGGGGGACAGCCCCAGCATTTT.

The rearrangement links TRBV5-1 to TRBJ2-2; D might be TRBD1 (5 bases). Germline CDR1 is SGHRS and CDR2 is YFSETQ. V lost 0 bases and J 0 bases, leaving 9 bases between the germline ends. CDR3 length: 16 amino acids. In DNA, the CDR3 is TGCGCCAGCAGCTTGGAGGGGCGACCGAACACCGGGGAGCTGTTTTTT. Amino acid sequence: CASSLEGRPNTGELFF.

The rearrangement uses TRBV6-5 and TRBJ1-5; D gene unclear. Trimming took 2 bases from V and 1 from J, leaving 9 bases between them. The germline V gene encodes CDR1 MNHEY and CDR2 SVGAGI. The CDR3 extends over 15 amino acids. CDR3 protein: CASSYLDSSNQPQHF. CDR3 DNA sequence: TGTGCCAGCAGTTACCTCGACTCGAGCAATCAGCCCCAGCATTTT.

This clone showed up just a few times. The chain is built from TRBV19 and TRBJ1-1; 12 bases are shared with TRBD1. CDR3 length: 13 residues. With V trimmed by 8 bases and J by 4 bases, 2 bases remained unmatched. Germline CDR1 reads LNHDA; CDR2 reads SQIVND (reference sequence). The CDR3 DNA follows: TGTGCCAGTGCGGGACAGGGGGCCACTGAAGCTTTCTTT. Its protein product is CASAGQGATEAFF.

This clone was recorded a few times. This chain connects TRBV28 to TRBJ2-5; D uncertain. Trimming left V 2 bases short and J 2 bases short, with 6 bases between. The germline V gene encodes CDR1 MDHEN and CDR2 SYDVKM. This CDR3 is built from 13 residues. CDR3 amino acids: CASSLGMQETQYF. The CDR3, as DNA: TGTGCCAGCAGTTTAGGCATGCAAGAGACCCAGTACTTC.

This clone was seen just once. The chain uses TRBV9 and TRBJ2-1; TRBD2 agrees at 14 bases. In germline, CDR1 is SGDLS, CDR2 YYNGEE. J gave up 9 bases and V 3 bases, and 8 bases lay outside the gene matches. This CDR3 has 16 residues. The CDR3 coding sequence is TGTGCCAGCAGCGCAAAGACTAGCGGGAGGGCCGGTGAGCAGTTCTTC. It specifies CASSAKTSGRAGEQFF.

This clone was counted between two and nine times. The chain combines TRBV7-2 with TRBJ2-1; 9 bases map to TRBD2. Looked up from germline, CDR1 is SGHTA and CDR2 is FQGNSA. This CDR3 is 15 amino acids long. Trimming took 7 bases from V and 0 from J; bases not matched to a gene: 4. In DNA, the CDR3 is TGTGCCAGCACCTTTAGCGGGAGCTCCTACAATGAGCAGTTCTTC. This encodes CASTFSGSSYNEQFF.

The J gene is TRBJ2-7, the V gene TRBV19; D might be TRBD1 (5 bases). The CDR3 length is 12 residues. CDR1 and CDR2 from the germline V gene are LNHDA and SQIVND (reference sequence). With 9 bases removed from V and 6 bases from J, the gap between germline ends came to 15 bases. DNA for the CDR3: TGTGCCAGGAACGCCAGGGTGGGCGAGCAGTACTTC. Amino acid sequence: CARNARVGEQYF.

This sequence joins TRBV5-6 and TRBJ2-7; TRBD2 matches 9 bases. V trimming: 4 bases; J trimming: 5 bases; junction bases outside the gene matches: 10. The CDR3 loop spans 15 amino acids. Germline lookup yields CDR1 SGHDT and CDR2 YYEEEE. The CDR3 nucleotides are TGTGCCAGCAGCCGAATTAGCGGGGGCAGGAACGAGCAGTACTTC. This gives the protein CASSRISGGRNEQYF.

V is TRBV28 and J is TRBJ2-1; D perhaps matches TRBD1 (6 bases). V lost 10 bases and J 9 bases, leaving 16 bases between the germline ends. Germline V gene lookup returns CDR1 MDHEN and CDR2 SYDVKM. The CDR3 runs 12 residues. The CDR3 sequence: CATRAGVGEQFF. DNA of the CDR3: TGTGCCACTAGGGCAGGGGTTGGTGAGCAGTTCTTC.

This clone has a handful of counts. This sequence joins TRBV6-2 or TRBV6-3 and TRBJ1-5, with 8 bases that match TRBD1. Germline lookup yields CDR1 MNHEY and CDR2 SVGEGT. This CDR3 comprises 13 residues. V dropped 4 bases and J dropped 6; count of bases not matched to a gene: 2. CDR3 amino acids: CASSSDRGQPQHF. Here the CDR3 DNA reads TGTGCCAGCAGTTCCGACAGGGGTCAGCCCCAGCATTTT.

CDR3 in DNA: TGTGCCAGCAGCGTCAGGGATGGCTACACCTTC. It yields the protein CASSVRDGYTF. This sequence joins TRBV7-9 and TRBJ1-2, with D perhaps TRBD1 (5 bases). The V gene's germline CDR1 is SEHNR and CDR2 FQNEAQ (reference sequence). The CDR3 spans 11 residues. Trimming stripped 5 bases from V and 6 bases from J, with 7 bases between.

This chain uses TRBV6-2 or TRBV6-3 with TRBJ1-6; TRBD1 might be the D (6 bases). V dropped 5 bases and J dropped 10 bases, with 18 bases sitting between them. This CDR3 has 15 amino acids. Germline CDR1 reads MNHEY; CDR2 reads SVGEGT. In DNA, the CDR3 is TGTGCCAGCAGTCCCGACAGCGCGAGGGGGTCACCCCTCCACTTT. Its translation: CASSPDSARGSPLHF.

V is TRBV7-8 and J is TRBJ1-4; D call uncertain. V was cut by 2 bases and J by 10 bases, with 14 bases left in between. The CDR3 is made up of 14 amino acids. CDR1 is SGHVS and CDR2 is FQNEAQ in the germline V gene. The CDR3 nucleotides read TGTGCCAGCAGCTTATACAGCGACGAGGGAAAACTGTTTTTT. Its translation: CASSLYSDEGKLFF. Using reference TRBV7-8 and TRBJ1-4 for the parts outside the CDR3, the full variable domain is GAGVSQSPRYKVAKRGQDVALRCDPISGHVSLFWYQQALGQGPEFLTYFQNEAQLDKSGLPSDRFFAERPEGSVSTLKIQRTQQEDSAVYLCASSLYSDEGKLFFGSGTQLSVL.

This chain uses TRBV7-2 with TRBJ1-1, with 8 positions matching TRBD1. CDR1 and CDR2 from the germline V gene are SGHTA and FQGNSA. The CDR3 has 13 residues. The ends lost 8 bases at V and 4 bases at J; junction bases unmatched: 6. CDR3 DNA: TGTGCCAGCGGACAGGGCAGGCGCACTGAAGCTTTCTTT. It yields the protein CASGQGRRTEAFF.

The chain couples TRBV9 to TRBJ2-3; 14 bases align to TRBD2. The CDR3 runs to 16 residues. The germline gives CDR1 SGDLS, CDR2 YYNGEE. After removal of 3 bases from V and 4 bases from J, the junction contained 4 bases not matched to a gene. The CDR3 spells CASSAGGLAGADTQYF. DNA for the CDR3: TGTGCCAGCAGCGCCGGGGGACTAGCGGGGGCAGATACGCAGTATTTT. The variable domain in full, completed from reference TRBV9 and TRBJ2-3, reads DSGVTQTPKHLITATGQRVTLRCSPRSGDLSVYWYQQSLDQGLQFLIQYYNGEERAKGNILERFSAQQFPDLHSELNLSSLELGDSALYFCASSAGGLAGADTQYFGPGTRLTVL.

This clone occurred a few times. V is TRBV30 and J is TRBJ2-7, with D possibly TRBD1 on 6 matching bases. In germline, CDR1 is GTSNPN, CDR2 SVGIG (reference sequence). The V end lost 3 bases, the J end lost 6 bases, and 18 bases lay between the germline ends. The length of the CDR3 is 14 residues. CDR3 in amino acids: CAWRRTANLGEQYF. The CDR3 bases are TGTGCCTGGAGACGGACAGCCAACCTCGGCGAGCAGTACTTC.

This clone has only a few counts. V usage is TRBV7-9 and J usage is TRBJ2-7; 7 nucleotides align to TRBD1. The CDR3 loop spans 17 amino acids. CDR1 and CDR2 from the germline V gene are SEHNR and FQNEAQ (reference sequence). V was clipped by 2 bases and J by 2 bases; unmatched bases: 12. CDR3 amino acids: CASSLLPLGDRPYEQYF. In DNA form, the CDR3 reads TGTGCCAGCAGCTTACTACCCCTTGGGGACAGACCCTACGAGCAGTACTTC.

This chain uses TRBV5-1 with TRBJ1-3; D is ambiguous. CDR1 and CDR2 from the germline V gene are SGHRS and YFSETQ. V lost 0 bases and J lost 0, with 7 bases in between. The CDR3 extends over 15 amino acids. CDR3 loop: CASSLAESSGNTIYF. DNA of the CDR3: TGCGCCAGCAGCTTGGCGGAGAGCTCTGGAAACACCATATATTTT.

The chain links TRBV7-2 to TRBJ2-3; TRBD2 aligns across 9 bases. The germline CDR1 and CDR2 sequences are SGHTA and FQGNSA. The CDR3 runs to 17 residues. Trimming took 4 bases from V and 1 from J; bases not matched to a gene: 9. This CDR3 is CASSSGGGGAGTDTQYF. CDR3 bases: TGTGCCAGCAGCTCCGGCGGCGGGGGGGCCGGCACAGATACGCAGTATTTT.